This T cell receptor (beta chain) was observed in a study of CD8 T cells in Susac syndrome. The T cells that were sequenced for TCR beta were CD8+ and CD4+ cells from blood. Negative isolation yielded CD8+ and CD4+ T cells; FACS enriched TEMRA cells. The length of the CDR3 is 16 residues. The V and J ends lost 6 bases and 4 bases, in that order; junction bases with no gene match: 13. Germline CDR1 is MNHEY and CDR2 is SVGEGT. It was with random hexamers that 0.5 to 1 ug RNA was reverse transcribed. The immunoSEQ assay covered 54 Vbeta and 13 Jbeta segments for CDR3. From the immunoSEQ multiplex PCR reads, TCRdb called clonotypes with MiXCR, one entry per CDR3 protein. This sample has about 200,000 distinct CDR3 sequences, with approximately 95% found just once.

This chain connects TRBV6-2 or TRBV6-3 to TRBJ1-2; 8 bases align to TRBD1. The sequenced sample consisted of CD4+ T cells from PBMCs. This receptor was identified in a human donor in good health. Here the CDR3 DNA reads TGTGCCAGCAGGTCTCCCTGGGACAGGAACCTCTATGGCTACACCTTC. This sequence encodes CASRSPWDRNLYGYTF.